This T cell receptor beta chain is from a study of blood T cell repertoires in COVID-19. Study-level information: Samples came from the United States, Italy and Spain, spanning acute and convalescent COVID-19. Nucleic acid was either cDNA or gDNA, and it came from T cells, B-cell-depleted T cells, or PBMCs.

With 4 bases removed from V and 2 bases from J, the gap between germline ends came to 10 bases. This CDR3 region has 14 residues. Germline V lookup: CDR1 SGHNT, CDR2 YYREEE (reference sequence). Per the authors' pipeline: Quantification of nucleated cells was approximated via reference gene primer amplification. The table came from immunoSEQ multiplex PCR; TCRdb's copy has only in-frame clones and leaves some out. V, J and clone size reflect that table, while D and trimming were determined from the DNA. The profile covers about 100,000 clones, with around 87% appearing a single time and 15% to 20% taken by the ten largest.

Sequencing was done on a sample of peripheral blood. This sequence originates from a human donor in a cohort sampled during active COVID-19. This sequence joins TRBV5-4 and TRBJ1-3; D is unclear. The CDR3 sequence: CASSRGTAGNTIYF. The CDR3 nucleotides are TGTGCCAGCAGCCGAGGAACCGCTGGAAACACCATATATTTT.